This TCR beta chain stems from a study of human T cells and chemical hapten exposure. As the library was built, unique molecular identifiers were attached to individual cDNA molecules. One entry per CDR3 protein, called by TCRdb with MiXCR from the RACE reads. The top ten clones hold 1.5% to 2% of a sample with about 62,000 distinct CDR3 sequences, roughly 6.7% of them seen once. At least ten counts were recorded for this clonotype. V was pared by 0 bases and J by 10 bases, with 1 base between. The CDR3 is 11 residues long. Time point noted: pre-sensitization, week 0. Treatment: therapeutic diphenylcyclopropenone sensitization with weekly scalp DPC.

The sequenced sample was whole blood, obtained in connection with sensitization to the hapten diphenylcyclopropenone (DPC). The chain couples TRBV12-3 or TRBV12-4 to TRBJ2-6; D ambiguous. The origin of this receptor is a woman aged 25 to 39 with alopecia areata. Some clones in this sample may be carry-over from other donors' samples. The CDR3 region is CASSLANVLTF. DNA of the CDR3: TGTGCCAGCAGTTTAGCGAACGTCCTGACTTTC.